This is a list of T cell receptor beta chains from one sample in a study of blood T cell repertoires in COVID-19. The protocol was immunoSEQ multiplex PCR, while the TCRdb copy is restricted to in-frame clones and leaves out a portion. The repertoire holds 95,000 to 120,000 clones, with around 83% as singletons. Input material: peripheral blood. The receptors come from a man between 40 and 49 years old with acute or convalescent COVID-19. Each CDR3 is given with its conserved first and last residue. The D gene is left open where the match is weak. Size is stated for part of the rows, as once, few or many counts, or as a class when the clone is expanded.

size	length	J	V	D	CDR3	DNA
-	12	TRBJ1-1	TRBV30	-	CAWSQTVTKAFF	TGTGCCTGGAGTCAAACAGTAACCAAAGCTTTCTTT
-	17	TRBJ2-1	TRBV14	-	CASSQFGFKPGENEQFF	TGTGCCAGCAGCCAATTTGGTTTCAAGCCGGGGGAGAATGAGCAGTTCTTC
-	16	TRBJ2-2	TRBV19	-	CASSIRSTGNTGELFF	TGTGCCAGTAGTATAAGGAGTACAGGGAACACCGGGGAGCTGTTTTTT
-	13	TRBJ1-6	TRBV30	TRBD1	CAWDRVGNSPLHF	TGTGCCTGGGACAGGGTTGGCAATTCACCCCTCCACTTT
-	15	TRBJ1-3	TRBV7-2	TRBD1	CASSPHDRDGNTIYF	TGTGCCAGCAGCCCCCACGACAGGGACGGAAACACCATATATTTT
-	17	TRBJ2-1	TRBV27	-	CASSSQGSGWSYNEQFF	TGTGCCAGCAGTTCCCAGGGGAGCGGTTGGTCCTACAATGAGCAGTTCTTC
-	15	TRBJ1-3	TRBV5-1	TRBD1	CASSLQGDTGNTIYF	TGCGCCAGCAGCTTACAGGGGGATACTGGAAACACCATATATTTT
few	15	TRBJ2-7	TRBV29-1	TRBD1	CSGLFYRGSGYEQYF	TGCAGCGGTCTCTTCTACAGGGGCTCTGGCTACGAGCAGTACTTC
-	15	TRBJ2-1	TRBV18	TRBD1	CASSPGTGVWNEQFF	TGTGCCAGCTCACCCGGGACAGGGGTATGGAATGAGCAGTTCTTC
-	14	TRBJ1-3	TRBV11-2	TRBD1	CASSSLQGAHTIYF	TGTGCCAGCAGCTCCTTGCAGGGGGCTCACACCATATATTTT
-	13	TRBJ1-2	TRBV3-1/TRBV3-2	TRBD1	CASSQHGQGPHTF	TGTGCCAGCAGCCAACATGGACAGGGCCCCCACACCTTC
-	16	TRBJ2-5	TRBV24-1	TRBD2	CATSESTSGGKETQYF	TGTGCCACCAGTGAGTCTACTAGCGGGGGGAAAGAGACCCAGTACTTC
-	14	TRBJ1-5	TRBV19	TRBD1	CASNDRGRNQPQHF	TGTGCCAGTAACGACAGGGGGCGCAATCAGCCCCAGCATTTT
once	15	TRBJ2-5	TRBV7-9	-	CASSFSTGYQETQYF	TGTGCCAGCAGCTTCTCGACAGGCTACCAAGAGACCCAGTACTTC
-	15	TRBJ1-2	TRBV1	-	CTSSLPGVGVYGYTF	TGCACCAGCAGCCTCCCCGGGGTTGGGGTATATGGCTACACCTTC
-	13	TRBJ2-7	TRBV19	-	CASSMAGVYEQYF	TGTGCCAGTAGTATGGCAGGGGTCTACGAGCAGTACTTC
-	18	TRBJ1-6	TRBV5-6	TRBD1	CASRRRTGPVSYNSPLHF	TGTGCCAGCAGACGTAGGACAGGACCAGTCTCCTATAATTCACCCCTCCACTTT
-	17	TRBJ2-3	TRBV7-3	TRBD2	CASSFGTSGSYTDTQYF	TGTGCCAGCAGCTTCGGGACTAGCGGGTCTTACACAGATACGCAGTATTTT
-	15	TRBJ2-7	TRBV3-1/TRBV3-2	TRBD2	CASSALAGISYEQYF	TGTGCCAGCAGCGCACTAGCGGGGATCTCCTACGAGCAGTACTTC
-	17	TRBJ2-6	TRBV6-2/TRBV6-3	-	CASSFRGANSGANVLTF	TGTGCCAGCAGTTTCCGGGGGGCAAACTCTGGGGCCAACGTCCTGACTTTC
-	15	TRBJ2-7	TRBV25-1	TRBD2	CASSPLAGGTYEQYF	TGTGCCAGCAGTCCCCTAGCGGGGGGAACCTACGAGCAGTACTTC
-	16	TRBJ2-5	TRBV7-9	TRBD1	CASSYYPGTGQETQYF	TGTGCCAGCAGCTATTACCCCGGGACAGGCCAAGAGACCCAGTACTTC
-	14	TRBJ2-7	TRBV6-5	TRBD2	CASSYSLGGGEQYF	TGTGCCAGCAGTTACTCGCTGGGCGGGGGCGAGCAGTACTTC
-	15	TRBJ2-7	TRBV7-3	TRBD2	CASSLSGGLTYEQYF	TGTGCCAGCAGCTTAAGCGGGGGGCTCACTTACGAGCAGTACTTC
-	13	TRBJ1-1	TRBV19	-	CASSIGLGAEAFF	TGTGCCAGTAGTATAGGCTTGGGAGCTGAAGCTTTCTTT
-	16	TRBJ2-3	TRBV7-2	TRBD2	CASSLVGTSVTDTQYF	TGTGCCAGCAGCTTAGTCGGGACTAGCGTCACAGATACGCAGTATTTT
few	14	TRBJ1-2	TRBV24-1	-	CATQARVQDSPQIF	TGTGCCACCCAAGCCAGGGTCCAGGACAGCCCCCAGATCTTC
few	13	TRBJ1-1	TRBV27	TRBD1	CASSAGGRRRAFF	TGTGCCAGCAGCGCAGGGGGACGCCGAAGAGCTTTCTTT
-	14	TRBJ1-2	TRBV5-1	TRBD1	CASSTGQTNYGYTF	TGCGCCAGCAGCACGGGACAGACTAACTATGGCTACACCTTC
-	13	TRBJ2-4	TRBV10-3	TRBD1	CAIRDRGKNIQYF	TGTGCCATCAGGGACAGGGGTAAAAACATTCAGTACTTC
-	16	TRBJ1-4	TRBV6-6	TRBD1	CASRPGQGATNEKLFF	TGTGCCAGCAGGCCGGGACAGGGGGCGACTAATGAAAAACTGTTTTTT
once	14	TRBJ1-2	TRBV9	-	CASSVGRGNYGYTF	TGTGCCAGCAGCGTAGGTCGGGGAAACTATGGCTACACCTTC